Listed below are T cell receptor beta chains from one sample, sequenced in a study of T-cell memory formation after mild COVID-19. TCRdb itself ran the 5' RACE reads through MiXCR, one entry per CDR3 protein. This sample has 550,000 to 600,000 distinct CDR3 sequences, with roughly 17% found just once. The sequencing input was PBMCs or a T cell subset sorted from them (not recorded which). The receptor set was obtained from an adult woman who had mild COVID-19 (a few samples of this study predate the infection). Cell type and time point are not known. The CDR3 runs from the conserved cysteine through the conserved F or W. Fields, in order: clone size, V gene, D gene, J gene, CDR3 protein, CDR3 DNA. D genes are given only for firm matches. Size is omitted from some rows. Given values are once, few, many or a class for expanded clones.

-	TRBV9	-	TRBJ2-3	CASSVVEGGPTDTQYF	TGTGCCAGCAGCGTAGTAGAAGGAGGGCCTACAGATACGCAGTATTTT
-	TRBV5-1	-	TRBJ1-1	CASSLGGARATNTEAFF	TGCGCCAGCAGCTTGGGAGGGGCCAGGGCTACGAACACTGAAGCTTTCTTT
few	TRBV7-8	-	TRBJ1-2	CASSGGRGNYGYTF	TGTGCCAGCAGCGGAGGACGCGGGAACTATGGCTACACCTTC
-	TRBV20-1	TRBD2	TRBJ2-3	CSARAPSGLAGGTDTQYF	TGCAGTGCTAGAGCCCCTTCGGGACTAGCGGGAGGCACAGATACGCAGTATTTT
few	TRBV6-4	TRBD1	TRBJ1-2	CASRYRGPLGPPDYGYTF	TGTGCCAGCAGATACAGGGGCCCACTTGGGCCTCCGGACTATGGCTACACCTTC
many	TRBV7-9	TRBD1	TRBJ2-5	CASSQRQGNPRETQYF	TGTGCCAGCAGCCAGAGACAGGGGAATCCCCGAGAGACCCAGTACTTC
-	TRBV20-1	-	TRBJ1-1	CSANDRGPGGVTEAFF	TGCAGTGCGAATGACAGAGGCCCGGGGGGTGTCACTGAAGCTTTCTTT
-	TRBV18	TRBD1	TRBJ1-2	CASSRTGTYGYTF	TGTGCCAGCTCACGGACAGGGACCTATGGCTACACCTTC
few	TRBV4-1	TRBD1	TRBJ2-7	CASSLGGGNEQYF	TGCGCCAGCAGCCTAGGGGGCGGAAACGAGCAGTACTTC
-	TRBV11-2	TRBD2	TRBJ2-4	CASKGGSSGAKNIQYF	TGTGCCAGCAAGGGTGGTTCTAGCGGGGCCAAAAACATTCAGTACTTC
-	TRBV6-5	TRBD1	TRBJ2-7	CASSSTGQSIGEQYF	TGTGCCAGCAGTTCCACGGGACAGTCTATTGGCGAGCAGTACTTC
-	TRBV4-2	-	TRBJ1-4	CASSQDYRDEKLFF	TGTGCCAGCAGCCAAGATTACAGGGATGAAAAACTGTTTTTT
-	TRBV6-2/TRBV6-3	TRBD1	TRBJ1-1	CASSSAGGAMNTEAFF	TGTGCCAGCAGTTCGGCAGGGGGGGCCATGAACACTGAAGCTTTCTTT
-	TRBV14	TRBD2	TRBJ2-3	CASSQGTWEGDTQYF	TGTGCCAGCAGCCAAGGGACCTGGGAGGGAGATACGCAGTATTTT
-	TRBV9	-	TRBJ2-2	CASSVTGRGGELFF	TGTGCCAGCAGCGTCACAGGGAGGGGCGGGGAGCTGTTTTTT
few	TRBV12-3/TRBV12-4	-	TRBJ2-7	CASSPRTVSYEQYF	TGTGCCAGCAGTCCTCGGACGGTTTCCTACGAGCAGTACTTC
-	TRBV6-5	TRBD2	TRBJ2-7	CASSYSGAGAYEQYF	TGTGCCAGCAGTTACTCGGGCGCGGGAGCATACGAGCAGTACTTC
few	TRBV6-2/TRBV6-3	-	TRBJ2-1	CASSYSQPPMREQFF	TGTGCCAGCAGTTACTCCCAGCCACCAATGAGAGAGCAGTTCTTC
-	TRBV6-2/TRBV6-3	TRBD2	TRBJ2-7	CASSYSWVAGVSYEQYF	TGTGCCAGCAGTTACTCTTGGGTAGCGGGTGTCTCCTACGAGCAGTACTTC
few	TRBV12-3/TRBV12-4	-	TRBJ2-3	CASSFSFLVASTDTQYF	TGTGCCAGCAGTTTTTCGTTCCTGGTTGCTAGCACAGATACGCAGTATTTT
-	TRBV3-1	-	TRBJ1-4	CASSSGGARAEKLFF	TGTGCCAGCAGCTCGGGAGGGGCGCGGGCTGAAAAACTGTTTTTT
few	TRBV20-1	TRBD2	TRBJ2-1	CSARPSSGRFDEQFF	TGCAGTGCCCGTCCCTCTAGCGGGAGGTTCGATGAGCAGTTCTTC
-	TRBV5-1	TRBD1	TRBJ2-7	CASSPPRVGQDYEQYF	TGCGCCAGCAGCCCCCCGAGAGTGGGACAGGACTACGAGCAGTACTTC
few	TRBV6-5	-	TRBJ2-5	CASTGTYQETQYF	TGTGCCAGCACCGGGACTTACCAAGAGACCCAGTACTTC
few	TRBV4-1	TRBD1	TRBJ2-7	CASSQDWPQGTPYEQYF	TGCGCCAGCAGCCAAGACTGGCCACAGGGGACACCCTACGAGCAGTACTTC
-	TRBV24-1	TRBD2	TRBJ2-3	CATSDQLASDTQYF	TGTGCCACCAGTGACCAACTAGCGTCAGATACGCAGTATTTT
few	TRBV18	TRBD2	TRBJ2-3	CASSQTSGRATDTQYF	TGTGCCAGCTCGCAAACTAGCGGGAGGGCCACAGATACGCAGTATTTT
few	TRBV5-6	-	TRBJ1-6	CASSLNTEGSPLHF	TGTGCCAGCAGCTTGAACACTGAGGGATCACCCCTCCACTTT
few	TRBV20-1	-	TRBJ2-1	CSARRGLNFKQFF	TGCAGTGCCAGGAGGGGGCTAAACTTCAAGCAGTTCTTC
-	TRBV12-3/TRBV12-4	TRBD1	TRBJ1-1	CASSTTTGADTEAFF	TGTGCCAGCAGTACCACGACAGGGGCGGACACTGAAGCTTTCTTT
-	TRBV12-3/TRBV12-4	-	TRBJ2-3	CASSLRARYTDTQYF	TGTGCCAGCAGTCTTCGGGCAAGGTACACAGATACGCAGTATTTT
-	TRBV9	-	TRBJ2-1	CASSVAGLTYNEQFF	TGTGCCAGCAGCGTAGCGGGTCTTACCTACAATGAGCAGTTCTTC
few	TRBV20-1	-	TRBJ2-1	CSVTRAGTWYNEQFF	TGCAGTGTTACTCGGGCGGGGACTTGGTACAATGAGCAGTTCTTC
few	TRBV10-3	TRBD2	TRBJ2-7	CAASGEGHYEQYF	TGTGCCGCTTCGGGGGAGGGCCACTACGAGCAGTACTTC
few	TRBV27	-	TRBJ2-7	CASSFAPTSRQYF	TGTGCCAGCAGTTTCGCCCCAACATCGCGGCAGTACTTC
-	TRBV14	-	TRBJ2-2	CASSQEKWTIGELFF	TGTGCCAGCAGCCAAGAGAAATGGACTATCGGGGAGCTGTTTTTT
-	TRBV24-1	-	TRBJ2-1	CATSDPMNEQFF	TGTGCCACCAGTGACCCGATGAATGAGCAGTTCTTC
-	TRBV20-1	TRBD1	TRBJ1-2	CSAVSTGQGAGGYTF	TGCAGTGCCGTCTCTACGGGACAGGGGGCAGGAGGCTACACCTTC
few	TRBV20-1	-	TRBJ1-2	CSARDMAQPLANYGYTF	TGCAGTGCTAGAGATATGGCTCAACCCCTCGCTAACTATGGCTACACCTTC
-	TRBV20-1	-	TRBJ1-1	CSARSGDTEAFF	TGCAGTGCTAGAAGTGGGGACACTGAAGCTTTCTTT
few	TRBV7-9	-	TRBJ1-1	CASSPSGTTEAFF	TGTGCCAGCAGCCCGTCGGGGACCACTGAAGCTTTCTTT
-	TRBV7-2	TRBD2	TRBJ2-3	CASSMGLAGVVQYF	TGTGCCAGCAGCATGGGACTAGCGGGAGTGGTGCAGTATTTT
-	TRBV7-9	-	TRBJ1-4	CASSYPNEKLFF	TGTGCCAGCAGCTACCCTAATGAAAAACTGTTTTTT
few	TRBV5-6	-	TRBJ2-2	CASSVTPAGELFF	TGTGCCAGCAGCGTAACGCCGGCCGGGGAGCTGTTTTTT
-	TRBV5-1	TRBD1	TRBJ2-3	CASSLSLRTGGKDTQYF	TGCGCCAGCAGCTTAAGCCTCCGGACAGGGGGGAAAGATACGCAGTATTTT
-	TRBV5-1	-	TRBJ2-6	CASSPTGTSGANVLTF	TGCGCCAGCAGCCCTACCGGGACATCTGGGGCCAACGTCCTGACTTTC
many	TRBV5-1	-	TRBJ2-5	CASSLDQETQYF	TGCGCCAGCAGCTTGGACCAAGAGACCCAGTACTTC
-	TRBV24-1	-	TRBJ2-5	CATSDLPEYGETQYF	TGTGCCACCAGTGACCTGCCCGAATACGGGGAGACCCAGTACTTC
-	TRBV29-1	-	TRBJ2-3	CSDSHGTDTQYF	TGCAGCGACTCGCATGGCACAGATACGCAGTATTTT
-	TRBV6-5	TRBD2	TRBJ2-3	CASRQQAGGSNTQYF	TGTGCCAGCAGGCAACAAGCGGGAGGGTCGAATACGCAGTATTTT
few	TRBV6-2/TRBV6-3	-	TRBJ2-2	CASSYRNILIGATGELFF	TGTGCCAGCAGTTACCGAAATATTCTGATAGGGGCAACCGGGGAGCTGTTTTTT
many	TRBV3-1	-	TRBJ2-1	CASSQYLVRQGSSYNEQFF	TGTGCCAGCAGCCAATATCTAGTTCGGCAGGGGAGCTCCTACAATGAGCAGTTCTTC
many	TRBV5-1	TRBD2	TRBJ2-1	CASMTAGGDEQFF	TGCGCCAGCATGACGGCGGGAGGGGATGAGCAGTTCTTC
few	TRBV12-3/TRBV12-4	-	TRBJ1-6	CASSLLRGLNSPLHF	TGTGCCAGCAGTCTATTGAGGGGCTTAAATTCACCCCTCCACTTT
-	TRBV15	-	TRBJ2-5	CATSVRGVQQETQYF	TGTGCCACCAGCGTCCGCGGAGTCCAACAAGAGACCCAGTACTTC
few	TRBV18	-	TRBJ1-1	CASSPPRGLGAEAFF	TGTGCCAGCTCACCACCCCGGGGGTTAGGGGCTGAAGCTTTCTTT